Each of the 8 T cell receptor beta chains below was sequenced from the same sample in a study of regulatory T cells in long-lasting Graves disease. Arm-PCR of CDR3 regions with iRepertoire HTBI primers generated TCR beta libraries. TCRdb ran MiXCR on the multiplex PCR reads and lists one entry per CDR3 protein. The top ten clones hold about 12% of a sample with 580,000 or so distinct CDR3 sequences, about 15% of them seen once. Time point noted: newly diagnosed GD, antithyroid drugs for less than 3 months. RNA isolated from PBMCs was used to make the TCR library. This sample also appeared in a second study, on T cells in Graves' hyperthyroidism and ophthalmopathy.

Source: peripheral blood mononuclear cells (PBMCs), taken at new diagnosis, from a patient treated with antithyroid drugs. The receptors come from a man aged 18 to 30 with Graves disease.

This clonotype occurred many times. This chain links TRBV18 with TRBJ2-1, with 10 bases aligning to TRBD2. After removal of 6 bases from V and 7 bases from J, the junction contained 9 bases not matched to a gene. CDR1 and CDR2 from the germline V gene are KGHSH and LQKENI. The CDR3 extends over 15 amino acids. CDR3 residues: CASSYLAGVGNEQFF. In DNA, the CDR3 is TGTGCCAGCTCGTACCTAGCGGGAGTCGGAAATGAGCAGTTCTTC.

This clonotype has a handful of counts. This chain joins TRBV20-1 and TRBJ1-2; D is uncertain. CDR3 size: 12 residues. Per the germline V gene, CDR1 is DFQATT and CDR2 is SNEGSKA (reference sequence). The V gene lost 6 bases and the J gene lost 2 bases, with 10 bases spanning the gap. The CDR3 sequence is CSAADGNYGYTF. The CDR3 region has the DNA TGCAGTGCCGCGGACGGGAACTATGGCTACACCTTC.

This clonotype was seen a handful of times. The chain joins TRBV27 to TRBJ2-7; 8 nucleotides line up with TRBD1. V lost 6 bases, J lost 2 bases, and 6 bases stayed unmatched. This CDR3 is 14 amino acids long. Germline CDR1 MNHEY, CDR2 SMNVEV (reference sequence). The CDR3 nucleotides are TGTGCCAGCAGAAAACAGGGGGTTGCCTACGAGCAGTACTTC. It translates to CASRKQGVAYEQYF.

V and J are TRBV27 and TRBJ2-1; 8 nucleotides match TRBD2. CDR3 size: 15 residues. Germline lookup yields CDR1 MNHEY and CDR2 SMNVEV (reference sequence). Losses at the gene ends were 5 bases for V and 5 bases for J; bases not matched to a gene: 8. Here the CDR3 DNA reads TGTGCCAGCAGTATAACTAGCGGTTCTAACAATGAGCAGTTCTTC. This codes for CASSITSGSNNEQFF.

This clonotype was observed many times. The DNA for the CDR3 is TGTGCCAGCAGTGCCGACAGGGGGATAGCTTTCTTT. The encoded protein is CASSADRGIAFF. V gene TRBV2 combines with J gene TRBJ1-1; 9 bases map to TRBD1. Germline CDR1 and CDR2: SNHLY and FYNNEI. This CDR3 spans 12 amino acids. The J segment lost 10 bases and the V segment lost 4 bases, leaving 4 bases of the junction unmatched.

The sample holds a few counts of this clonotype. The chain has TRBV19 and TRBJ1-1, with 11 bases identical to TRBD1. The CDR3 contains 15 residues. Per the germline V gene, CDR1 is LNHDA and CDR2 is SQIVND (reference sequence). V lost 4 bases, J lost 5 bases, and 6 bases stayed unmatched. CDR3 DNA: TGTGCCAGTAGTAAATTTGGGGACAGGGGGACTGAAGCTTTCTTT. It is translated as CASSKFGDRGTEAFF.

The sample holds a few counts of this clonotype. V usage is TRBV9 and J usage is TRBJ1-1; unclear D gene. There are 15 residues in the CDR3. V was shortened by 0 bases and J by 1 base, with 10 bases between the two germline ends. The germline gives CDR1 SGDLS, CDR2 YYNGEE. DNA for the CDR3: TGTGCCAGCAGCGTAGGTGACCGAAAGAACACTGAAGCTTTCTTT. It translates to CASSVGDRKNTEAFF. Full variable domain (missing parts from reference TRBV9 and TRBJ1-1): DSGVTQTPKHLITATGQRVTLRCSPRSGDLSVYWYQQSLDQGLQFLIQYYNGEERAKGNILERFSAQQFPDLHSELNLSSLELGDSALYFCASSVGDRKNTEAFFGQGTRLTVV.

This clonotype was observed a few times. J is TRBJ2-6 and V is TRBV29-1, with TRBD2 identical over 8 bases. Germline loops: CDR1 SQVTM, CDR2 ANQGSEA. V lost 3 bases, J lost 4 bases, and 8 bases stayed unmatched. The CDR3 has 16 residues. The CDR3 spells CSVDPGGGFGANVLTF. DNA of the CDR3: TGCAGCGTTGATCCTGGCGGGGGGTTCGGGGCCAACGTCCTGACTTTC.